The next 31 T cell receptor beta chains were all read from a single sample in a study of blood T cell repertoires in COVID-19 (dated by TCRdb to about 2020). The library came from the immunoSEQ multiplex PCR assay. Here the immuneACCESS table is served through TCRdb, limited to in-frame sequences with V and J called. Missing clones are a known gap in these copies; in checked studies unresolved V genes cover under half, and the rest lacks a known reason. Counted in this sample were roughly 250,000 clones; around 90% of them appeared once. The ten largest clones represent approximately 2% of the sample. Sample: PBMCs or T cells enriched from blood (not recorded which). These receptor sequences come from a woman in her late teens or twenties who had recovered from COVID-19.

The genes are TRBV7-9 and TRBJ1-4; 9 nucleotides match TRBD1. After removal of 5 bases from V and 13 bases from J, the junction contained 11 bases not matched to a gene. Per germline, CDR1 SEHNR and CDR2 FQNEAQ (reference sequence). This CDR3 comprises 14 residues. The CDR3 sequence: CASSPDGQGRRLFF. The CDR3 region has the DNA TGTGCCAGCAGCCCAGATGGACAGGGGCGAAGACTGTTTTTT.

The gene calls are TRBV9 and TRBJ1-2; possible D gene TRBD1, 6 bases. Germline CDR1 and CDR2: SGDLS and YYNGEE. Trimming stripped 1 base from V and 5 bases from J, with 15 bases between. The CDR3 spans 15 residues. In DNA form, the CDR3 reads TGTGCCAGCAGCGTAACCCGGACAGACCAATATGGCTACACCTTC. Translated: CASSVTRTDQYGYTF.

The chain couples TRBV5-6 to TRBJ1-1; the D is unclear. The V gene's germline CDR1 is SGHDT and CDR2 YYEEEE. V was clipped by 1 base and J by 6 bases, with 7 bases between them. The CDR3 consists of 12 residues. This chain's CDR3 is CASSLLRAEAFF. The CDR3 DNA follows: TGTGCCAGCAGCTTGTTGCGGGCTGAAGCTTTCTTT.

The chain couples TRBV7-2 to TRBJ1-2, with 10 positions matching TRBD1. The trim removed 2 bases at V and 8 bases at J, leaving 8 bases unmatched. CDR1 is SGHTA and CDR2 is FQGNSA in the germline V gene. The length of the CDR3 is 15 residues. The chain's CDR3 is CASSLKRTGGEGYTF. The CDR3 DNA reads TGTGCCAGCAGCTTAAAAAGGACAGGGGGTGAGGGCTACACCTTC.

CDR3 sequence (DNA): TGTGCCAGTAGTATAGCGGGAGAGGTCGGTGAGCAGTTCTTC. Amino acids: CASSIAGEVGEQFF. The V gene is TRBV19, the J gene TRBJ2-1; a weak D match, TRBD2 (6 bases). Germline assignment: CDR1 LNHDA and CDR2 SQIVND (reference sequence). This CDR3 is 14 amino acids long. V was shortened by 1 base and J by 9 bases, with 13 bases between the two germline ends.

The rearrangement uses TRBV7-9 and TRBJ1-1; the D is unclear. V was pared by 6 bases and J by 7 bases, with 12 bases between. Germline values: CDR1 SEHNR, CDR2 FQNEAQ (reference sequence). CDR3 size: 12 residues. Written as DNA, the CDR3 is TGTGCCAGCAGTCGTCGCCCAGGTGAAGCTTTCTTT. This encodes CASSRRPGEAFF.

CDR3: CASSWRTGHNSPLHF. Here the CDR3 DNA reads TGCGCCAGCAGCTGGCGGACAGGACATAATTCACCCCTCCACTTT. This rearrangement joins TRBV5-1 to TRBJ1-6; 7 bases match TRBD1. This CDR3 comprises 15 residues. With V trimmed by 3 bases and J by 5 bases, 5 bases remained unmatched. The germline V gene has CDR1 SGHRS and CDR2 YFSETQ. The entire variable domain, with the rest obtained from reference TRBV5-1 and TRBJ1-6, is as follows: KAGVTQTPRYLIKTRGQQVTLSCSPISGHRSVSWYQQTPGQGLQFLFEYFSETQRNKGNFPGRFSGRQFSNSRSEMNVSTLELGDSALYLCASSWRTGHNSPLHFGNGTRLTVT.

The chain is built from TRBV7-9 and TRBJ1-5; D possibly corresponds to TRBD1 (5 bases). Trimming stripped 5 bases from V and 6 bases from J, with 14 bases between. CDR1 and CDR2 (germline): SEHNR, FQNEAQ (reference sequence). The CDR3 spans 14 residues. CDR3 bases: TGTGCCAGCAGCCATGGGGGGGTTGCTCAGCCCCAGCATTTT. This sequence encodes CASSHGGVAQPQHF.

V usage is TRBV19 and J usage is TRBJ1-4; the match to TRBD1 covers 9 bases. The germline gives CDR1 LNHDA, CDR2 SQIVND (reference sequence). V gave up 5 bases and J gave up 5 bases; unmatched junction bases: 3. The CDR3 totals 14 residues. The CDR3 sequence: CASSAGQGNEKLFF. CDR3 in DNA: TGTGCCAGTAGTGCGGGACAGGGCAATGAAAAACTGTTTTTT.

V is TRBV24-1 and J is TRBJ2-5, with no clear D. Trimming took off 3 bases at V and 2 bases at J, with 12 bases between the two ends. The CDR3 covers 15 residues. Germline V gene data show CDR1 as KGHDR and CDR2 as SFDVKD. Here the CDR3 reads CATSDQVGSQETQYF. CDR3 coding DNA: TGTGCCACCAGTGATCAGGTTGGATCTCAAGAGACCCAGTACTTC.

The CDR3 spells CASRPGHLGTEAFF. In DNA, the CDR3 is TGTGCCAGCAGGCCGGGACACCTGGGAACTGAAGCTTTCTTT. The chain employs TRBV7-2 and TRBJ1-1; D may be TRBD1 (6 bases). Trimming pared 6 bases from V and 5 bases from J, leaving 16 bases between. In germline, CDR1 is SGHTA, CDR2 FQGNSA. The CDR3 has 14 amino acids. Using reference TRBV7-2 and TRBJ1-1 for the parts outside the CDR3, the full variable domain is GAGVSQSPSNKVTEKGKDVELRCDPISGHTALYWYRQSLGQGLEFLIYFQGNSAPDKSGLPSDRFSAERTGGSVSTLTIQRTQQEDSAVYLCASRPGHLGTEAFFGQGTRLTVV.

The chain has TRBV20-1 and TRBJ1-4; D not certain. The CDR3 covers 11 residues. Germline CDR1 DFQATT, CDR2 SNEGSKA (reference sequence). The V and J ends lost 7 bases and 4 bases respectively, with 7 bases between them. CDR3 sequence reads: CSGLINEKLFF. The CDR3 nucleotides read TGCAGTGGACTGATTAATGAAAAACTGTTTTTT.

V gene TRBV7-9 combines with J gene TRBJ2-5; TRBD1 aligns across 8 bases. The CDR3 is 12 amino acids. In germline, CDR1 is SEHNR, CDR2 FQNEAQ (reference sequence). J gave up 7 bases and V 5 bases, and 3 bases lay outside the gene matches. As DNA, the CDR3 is TGTGCCAGCAGCGCAGGGGGCTTGACCCAGTACTTC. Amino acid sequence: CASSAGGLTQYF.

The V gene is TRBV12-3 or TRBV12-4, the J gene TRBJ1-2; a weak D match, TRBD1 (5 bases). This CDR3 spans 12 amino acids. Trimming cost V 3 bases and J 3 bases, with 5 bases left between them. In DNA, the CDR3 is TGTGCCAGCAGTTTCAGGGACTATGGCTACACCTTC. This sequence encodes CASSFRDYGYTF.

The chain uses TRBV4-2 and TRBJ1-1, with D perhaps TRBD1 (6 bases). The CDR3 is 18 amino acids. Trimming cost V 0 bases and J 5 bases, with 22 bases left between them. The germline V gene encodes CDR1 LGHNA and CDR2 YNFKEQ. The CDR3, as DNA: TGTGCCAGCAGCCAAGATGGCGGTGGCGCAGGGGCAGGGACTGAAGCTTTCTTT. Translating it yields CASSQDGGGAGAGTEAFF.

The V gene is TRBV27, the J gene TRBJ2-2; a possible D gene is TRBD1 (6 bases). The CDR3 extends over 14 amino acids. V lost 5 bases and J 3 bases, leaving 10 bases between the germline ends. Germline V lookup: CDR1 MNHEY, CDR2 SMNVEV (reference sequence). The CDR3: CASSHGQYTGELFF. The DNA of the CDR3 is TGTGCCAGCAGTCACGGACAGTACACCGGGGAGCTGTTTTTT.

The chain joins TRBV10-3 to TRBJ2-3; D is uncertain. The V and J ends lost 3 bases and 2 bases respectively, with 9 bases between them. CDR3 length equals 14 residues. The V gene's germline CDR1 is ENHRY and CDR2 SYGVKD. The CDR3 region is CAISEAGSTDTQYF. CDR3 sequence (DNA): TGTGCCATCAGTGAAGCAGGTTCCACAGATACGCAGTATTTT.

DNA of the CDR3: TGTGCCAGCACCCTCTCGACAAGTAACTATGGCTACACCTTC. Amino acids: CASTLSTSNYGYTF. J is TRBJ1-2 and V is TRBV7-9; no definite D call. Germline V CDR1 and CDR2: SEHNR, FQNEAQ (reference sequence). The V end lost 7 bases, the J end lost 1 base, and 13 bases lay between the germline ends. The CDR3 length is 14 residues.

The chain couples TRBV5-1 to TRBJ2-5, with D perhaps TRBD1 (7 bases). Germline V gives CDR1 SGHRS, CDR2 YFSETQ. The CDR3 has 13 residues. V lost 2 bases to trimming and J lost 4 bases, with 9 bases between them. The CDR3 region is CASSFQGGETQYF. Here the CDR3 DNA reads TGCGCCAGCAGCTTCCAGGGGGGAGAGACCCAGTACTTC.

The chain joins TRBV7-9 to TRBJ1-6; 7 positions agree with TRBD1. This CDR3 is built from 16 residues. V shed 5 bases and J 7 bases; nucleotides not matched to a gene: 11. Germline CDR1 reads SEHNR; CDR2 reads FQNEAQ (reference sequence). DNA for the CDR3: TGTGCCAGCAGCAATACGAACAGGGGTGAGAATTCACCCCTCCACTTT. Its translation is CASSNTNRGENSPLHF.

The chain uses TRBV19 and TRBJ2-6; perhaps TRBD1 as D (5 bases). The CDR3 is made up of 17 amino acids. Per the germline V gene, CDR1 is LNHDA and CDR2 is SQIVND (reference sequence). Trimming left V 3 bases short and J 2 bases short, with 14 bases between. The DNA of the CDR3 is TGTGCCAGTAGTATGCAGACAGCACTCGCTGGGGCCAACGTCCTGACTTTC. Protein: CASSMQTALAGANVLTF.

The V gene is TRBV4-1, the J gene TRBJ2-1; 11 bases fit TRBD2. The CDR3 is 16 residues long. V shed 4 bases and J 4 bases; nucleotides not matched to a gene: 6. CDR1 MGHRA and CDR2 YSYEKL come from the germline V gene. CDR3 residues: CASSLGGTSGYNEQFF. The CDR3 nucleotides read TGCGCCAGCAGCCTGGGAGGGACTAGCGGATACAATGAGCAGTTCTTC.

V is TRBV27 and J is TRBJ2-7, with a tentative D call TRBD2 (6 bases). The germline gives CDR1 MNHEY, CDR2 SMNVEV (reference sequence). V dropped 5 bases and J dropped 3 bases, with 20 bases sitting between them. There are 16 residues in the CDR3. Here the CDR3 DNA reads TGTGCCAGCAGTACACGAGGAGGGTCCGACAACTACGAGCAGTACTTC. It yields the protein CASSTRGGSDNYEQYF.

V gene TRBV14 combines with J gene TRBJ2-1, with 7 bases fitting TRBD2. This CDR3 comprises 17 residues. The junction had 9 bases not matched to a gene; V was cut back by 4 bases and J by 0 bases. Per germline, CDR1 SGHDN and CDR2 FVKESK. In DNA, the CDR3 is TGTGCCAGCAGCCCGAATCTAGCGGTTAGCTCCTACAATGAGCAGTTCTTC. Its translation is CASSPNLAVSSYNEQFF.

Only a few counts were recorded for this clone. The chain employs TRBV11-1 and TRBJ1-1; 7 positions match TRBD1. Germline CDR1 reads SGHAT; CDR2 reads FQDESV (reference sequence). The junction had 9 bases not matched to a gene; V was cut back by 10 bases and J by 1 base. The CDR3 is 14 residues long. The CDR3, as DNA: TGTGCCACACGACCCGGGACAGCGAACACTGAAGCTTTCTTT. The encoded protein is CATRPGTANTEAFF.

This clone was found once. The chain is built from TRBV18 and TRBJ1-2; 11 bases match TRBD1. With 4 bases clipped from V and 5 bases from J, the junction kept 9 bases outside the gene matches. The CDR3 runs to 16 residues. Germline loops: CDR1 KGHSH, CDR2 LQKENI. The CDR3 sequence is CASSQEGGQGVYGYTF. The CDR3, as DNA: TGTGCCAGCTCACAAGAAGGGGGACAGGGGGTGTATGGCTACACCTTC.

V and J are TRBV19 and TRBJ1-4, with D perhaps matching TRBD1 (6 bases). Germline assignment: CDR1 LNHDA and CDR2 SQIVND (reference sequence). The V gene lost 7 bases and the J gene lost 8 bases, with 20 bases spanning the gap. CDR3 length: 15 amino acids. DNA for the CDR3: TGTGCCAGTACCGACGGCGCAGGGGCAGGCGAAAAACTGTTTTTT. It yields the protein CASTDGAGAGEKLFF.

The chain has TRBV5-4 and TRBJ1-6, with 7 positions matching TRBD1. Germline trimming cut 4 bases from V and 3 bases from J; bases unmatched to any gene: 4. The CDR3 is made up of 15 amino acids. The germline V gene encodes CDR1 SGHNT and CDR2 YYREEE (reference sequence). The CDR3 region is CASSLGTVYNSPLHF. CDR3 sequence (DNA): TGTGCCAGCAGCCTGGGGACAGTCTATAATTCACCCCTCCACTTT. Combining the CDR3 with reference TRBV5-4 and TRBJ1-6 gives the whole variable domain ETGVTQSPTHLIKTRGQQVTLRCSSQSGHNTVSWYQQALGQGPQFIFQYYREEENGRGNFPPRFSGLQFPNYSSELNVNALELDDSALYLCASSLGTVYNSPLHFGNGTRLTVT.

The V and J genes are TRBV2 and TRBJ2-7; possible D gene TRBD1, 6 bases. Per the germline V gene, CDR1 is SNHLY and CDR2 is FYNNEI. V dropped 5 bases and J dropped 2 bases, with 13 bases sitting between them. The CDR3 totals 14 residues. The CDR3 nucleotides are TGTGCCAGCAGTCGAACAGGGTCCCCCTACGAGCAGTACTTC. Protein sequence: CASSRTGSPYEQYF.

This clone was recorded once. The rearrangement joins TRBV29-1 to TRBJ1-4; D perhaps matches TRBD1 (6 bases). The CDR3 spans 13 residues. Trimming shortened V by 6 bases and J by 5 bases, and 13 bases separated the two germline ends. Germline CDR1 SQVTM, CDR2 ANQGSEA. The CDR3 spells CSVCRTVNEKLFF. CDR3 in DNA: TGCAGCGTCTGCCGGACAGTCAATGAAAAACTGTTTTTT.

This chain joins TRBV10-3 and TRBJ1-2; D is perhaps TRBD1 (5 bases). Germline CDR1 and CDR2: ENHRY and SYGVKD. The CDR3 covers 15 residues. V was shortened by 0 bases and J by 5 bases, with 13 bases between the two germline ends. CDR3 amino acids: CAISESGASTYGYTF. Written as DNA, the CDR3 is TGTGCCATCAGTGAGTCAGGGGCCTCCACTTATGGCTACACCTTC.